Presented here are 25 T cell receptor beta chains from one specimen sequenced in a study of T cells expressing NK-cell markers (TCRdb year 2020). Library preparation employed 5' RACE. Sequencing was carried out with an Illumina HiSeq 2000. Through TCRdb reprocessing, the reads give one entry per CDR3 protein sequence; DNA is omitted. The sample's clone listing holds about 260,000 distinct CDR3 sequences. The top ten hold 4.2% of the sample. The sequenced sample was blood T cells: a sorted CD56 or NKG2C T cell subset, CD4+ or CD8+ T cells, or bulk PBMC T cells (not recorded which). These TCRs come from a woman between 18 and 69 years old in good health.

CDR3 sequence reads: CASSLRLAGEETQYF. J is TRBJ2-5 and V is TRBV5-4; TCRdb calls TRBD2, which cannot be checked without DNA. The CDR3 runs to 15 residues. From germline, CDR1 is SGHNT and CDR2 YYREEE (reference sequence).

The CDR3 spells CASTGASGQNTEAFF. The V and J genes are TRBV4-2 and TRBJ1-1. In germline, CDR1 is LGHNA, CDR2 YNFKEQ. The CDR3 covers 15 residues.

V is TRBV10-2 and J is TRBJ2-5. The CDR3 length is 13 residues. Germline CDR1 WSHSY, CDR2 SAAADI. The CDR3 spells CASSYRLQETQYF.

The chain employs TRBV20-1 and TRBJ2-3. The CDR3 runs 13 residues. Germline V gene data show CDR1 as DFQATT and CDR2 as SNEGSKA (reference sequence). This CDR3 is CSAGAPSTDTQYF.

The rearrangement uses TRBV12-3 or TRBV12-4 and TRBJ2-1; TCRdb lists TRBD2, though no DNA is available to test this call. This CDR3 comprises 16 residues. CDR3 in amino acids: CASTSRRAGAYNEQFF.

CDR3 protein: CASSPGQQETQYF. The V and J genes are TRBV18 and TRBJ2-5; the D call from TCRdb, TRBD1, cannot be confirmed without DNA. Germline values: CDR1 KGHSH, CDR2 LQKENI. The CDR3 is 13 amino acids.

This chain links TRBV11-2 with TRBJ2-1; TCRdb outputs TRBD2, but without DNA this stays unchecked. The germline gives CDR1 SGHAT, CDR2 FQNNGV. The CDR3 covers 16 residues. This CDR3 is CASSPHTSGGLNEQFF.

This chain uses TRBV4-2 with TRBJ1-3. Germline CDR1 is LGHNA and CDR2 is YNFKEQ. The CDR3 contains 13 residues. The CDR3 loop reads CASNQGPTNTIYF.

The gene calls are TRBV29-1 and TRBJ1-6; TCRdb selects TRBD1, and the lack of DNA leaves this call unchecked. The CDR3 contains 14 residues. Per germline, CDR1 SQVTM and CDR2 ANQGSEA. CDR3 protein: CSVREGGLYSPLHF.

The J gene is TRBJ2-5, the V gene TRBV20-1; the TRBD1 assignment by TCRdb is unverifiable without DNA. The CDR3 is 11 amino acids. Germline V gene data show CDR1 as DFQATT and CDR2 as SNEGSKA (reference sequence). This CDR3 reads CSGDLGETQYF.

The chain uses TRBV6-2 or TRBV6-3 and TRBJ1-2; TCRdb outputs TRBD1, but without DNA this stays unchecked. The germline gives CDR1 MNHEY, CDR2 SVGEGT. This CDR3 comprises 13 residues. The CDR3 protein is CASRDDRVDGYTF.

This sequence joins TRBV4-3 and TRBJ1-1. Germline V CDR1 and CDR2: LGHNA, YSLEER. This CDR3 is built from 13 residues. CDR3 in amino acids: CASSQSGLTEAFF.

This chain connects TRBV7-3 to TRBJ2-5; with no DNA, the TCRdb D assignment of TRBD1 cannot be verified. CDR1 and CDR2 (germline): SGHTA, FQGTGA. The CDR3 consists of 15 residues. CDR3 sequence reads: CASSSHQGAQETQYF. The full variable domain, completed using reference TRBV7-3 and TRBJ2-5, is GAGVSQTPSNKVTEKGKYVELRCDPISGHTALYWYRQSLGQGPEFLIYFQGTGAADDSGLPNDRFFAVRPEGSVSTLKIQRTERGDSAVYLCASSSHQGAQETQYFGPGTRLLVL.

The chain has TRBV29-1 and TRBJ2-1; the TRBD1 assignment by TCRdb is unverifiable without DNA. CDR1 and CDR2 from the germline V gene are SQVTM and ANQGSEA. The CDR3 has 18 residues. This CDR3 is CSVEDITGESWWQYEQFF.

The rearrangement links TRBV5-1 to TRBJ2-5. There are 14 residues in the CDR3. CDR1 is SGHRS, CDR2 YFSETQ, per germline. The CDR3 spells CASSLGDLWETQYF.

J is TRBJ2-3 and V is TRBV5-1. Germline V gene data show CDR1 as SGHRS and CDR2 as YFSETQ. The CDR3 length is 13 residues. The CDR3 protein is CASSLVDKDTQYF.

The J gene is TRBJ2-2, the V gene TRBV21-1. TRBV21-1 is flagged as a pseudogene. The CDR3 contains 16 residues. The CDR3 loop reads CASSKGMGANTGELFF.

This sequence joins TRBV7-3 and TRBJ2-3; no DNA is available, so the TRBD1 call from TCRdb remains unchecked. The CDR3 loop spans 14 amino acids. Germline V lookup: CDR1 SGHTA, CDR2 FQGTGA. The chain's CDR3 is CASSLHRDTDTQYF.

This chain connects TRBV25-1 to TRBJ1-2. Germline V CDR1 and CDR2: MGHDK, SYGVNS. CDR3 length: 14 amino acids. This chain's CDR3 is CASSEVGSNYGYTF.

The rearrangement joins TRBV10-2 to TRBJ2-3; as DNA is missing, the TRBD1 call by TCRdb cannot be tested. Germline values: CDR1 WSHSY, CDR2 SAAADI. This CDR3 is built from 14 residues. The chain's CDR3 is CASWRDGSTDTQYF.

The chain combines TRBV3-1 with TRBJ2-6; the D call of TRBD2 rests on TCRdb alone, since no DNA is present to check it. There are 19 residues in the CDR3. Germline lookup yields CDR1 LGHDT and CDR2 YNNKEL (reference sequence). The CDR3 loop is CASSQDLGRTSSGANVLTF.

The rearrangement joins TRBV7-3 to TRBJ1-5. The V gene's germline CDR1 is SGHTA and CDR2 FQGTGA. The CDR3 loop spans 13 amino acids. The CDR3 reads CASSSQVDQPQHF.

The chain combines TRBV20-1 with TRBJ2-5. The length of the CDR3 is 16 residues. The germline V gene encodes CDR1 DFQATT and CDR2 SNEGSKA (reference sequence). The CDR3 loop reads CSAQIRTALGQETQYF.

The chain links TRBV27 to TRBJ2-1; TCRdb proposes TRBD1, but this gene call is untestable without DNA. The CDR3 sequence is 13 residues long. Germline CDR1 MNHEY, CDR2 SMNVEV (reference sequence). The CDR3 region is CASSLYRGNEQFF.

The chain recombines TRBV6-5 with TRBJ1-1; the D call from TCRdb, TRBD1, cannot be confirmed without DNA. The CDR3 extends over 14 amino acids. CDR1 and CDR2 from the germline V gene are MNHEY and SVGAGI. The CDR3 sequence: CASSYPGGNTEAFF.